The text below deals with one TCR beta chain. This specimen belongs to a study of response to subunit inactivated influenza vaccine. TCRdb re-called the RT-PCR reads with MiXCR, one entry per CDR3 protein. Counted here are some 500,000 distinct CDR3 sequences, around 25% occurring once; the ten biggest clones make up 1.9%. CDR3 length: 16 amino acids. Trimming took 1 base from V and 5 from J; bases not matched to a gene: 5. This chain links TRBV12-3 or TRBV12-4 with TRBJ2-2; 9 nucleotides match TRBD2. The TCR was taken from a man aged 45-65 years who received an inactivated influenza vaccine. Source: CD4+ T cells sorted from PBMCs, taken 4 to 6 days after vaccination. The CDR3 bases are TGTGCCAGCAGTTTAGGTAGCGGGAGAGTAACCGGGGAGCTGTTTTTT. It is translated as CASSLGSGRVTGELFF.